This record looks at one TCR beta chain sequence and its context. Its antigen is still unknown. This entry is derived from a study of T-cell memory formation after mild COVID-19. Overall study results and limits: CM and EM subsets held most contracting CD4+ clones; EMRA held CD8+ ones. The pre-infection memory compartment contained some responding clones, suggesting cross-reactive memory joined. Clones from the second wave (peaking day 37) had unconfirmed SARS-CoV-2 specificity.

TCRdb independently ran MiXCR on the 5' RACE reads; one entry per CDR3 protein. The data hold roughly 580,000 distinct CDR3 sequences, with roughly 18% observed a single time. The CDR3 spans 11 residues. The germline V and J ends were trimmed by 8 bases and 4 bases, with 7 bases remaining between them. Sequenced input: PBMCs or a T cell subset sorted from them (not recorded which). The chain employs TRBV12-3 or TRBV12-4 and TRBJ2-3; D is unresolved. This TCR came from an adult woman who had mild COVID-19 (a few samples of this study predate the infection). Cell type and time point are not known. The CDR3 region has the DNA TGTGCCAGCGTGGTAGCAGATACGCAGTATTTT. The encoded protein is CASVVADTQYF.